This is a list of T cell receptor beta chains from one sample in a study of blood T cell repertoires in COVID-19. Assay used: immunoSEQ multiplex PCR; TCRdb lists only in-frame clones, some missing. The sample has some 200,000 clones, 81% seen once. Source material: peripheral blood. These receptors all come from a woman in her thirties or forties with COVID-19, enrolled during active disease. CDR3s include the opening cysteine and the closing phenylalanine or tryptophan. A D gene is named only where the DNA matches it firmly. Size tells how often a clone was seen (once, few, many) or the class of an expanded clone, and some rows leave it out.

CDR3nt | CDR3aa | j_gene | d_gene | v_gene | abundance
TGTGCCAGCAGTGGGAGAAGTGACACCATATATTTT | CASSGRSDTIYF | TRBJ1-3 | NA | TRBV27 | NA
TGTGCCACCAGTGAATCGGACAGATTTGCTCAAGAGACCCAGTACTTC | CATSESDRFAQETQYF | TRBJ2-5 | NA | TRBV24-1 | NA
TGTGCCAGCAGCTTATTGACTAGCGGAGACAATGAGCAGTTCTTC | CASSLLTSGDNEQFF | TRBJ2-1 | TRBD2 | TRBV7-3 | NA
TGTGCCACCGTACGGAGGGGTCTGAGTGAGCAGTACTTC | CATVRRGLSEQYF | TRBJ2-7 | NA | TRBV28 | once
TGTGCCAGCAGTTACACGGGACAGGGGGTTGAAGCTTTCTTT | CASSYTGQGVEAFF | TRBJ1-1 | TRBD1 | TRBV6-2/TRBV6-3 | NA
TGCGCCAGCAGCTCAGACAGGGGCTACGAGCAGTACTTC | CASSSDRGYEQYF | TRBJ2-7 | TRBD1 | TRBV5-1 | NA
TGTGCCAGCAGCTCTGGACAGGGGGGGGAGACCCAGTACTTC | CASSSGQGGETQYF | TRBJ2-5 | TRBD1 | TRBV11-2 | NA
TGTGCCAGCAGCCAAGTTGAGGATACGCAGTATTTT | CASSQVEDTQYF | TRBJ2-3 | NA | TRBV3-1/TRBV3-2 | NA
TGTGCCAGCAGCTTGTTTCCAGGGACTAGCGCGTACGAGCAGTACTTC | CASSLFPGTSAYEQYF | TRBJ2-7 | TRBD2 | TRBV5-6 | NA
TGTGCCAGCAGCCCCTCAGGGGTGGGTGAGCAGTTCTTC | CASSPSGVGEQFF | TRBJ2-1 | NA | TRBV5-6 | once
TGTGCCAGTAGTATGGCCCGGGTCCAGTACTTC | CASSMARVQYF | TRBJ2-5 | NA | TRBV19 | NA
TGTGCCAGCAGTTATAGCGGGAGGGGAGCCTACGAGCAGTACTTC | CASSYSGRGAYEQYF | TRBJ2-7 | TRBD2 | TRBV11-1 | NA
TGTGCCAGCAGCTTGACAGGGGGTAATGAAAAACTGTTTTTT | CASSLTGGNEKLFF | TRBJ1-4 | TRBD1 | TRBV7-9 | NA
TGTGCCAGCAGCTATCCCGGGACAGGGATCAGCCGCTCCCACTTC | CASSYPGTGISRSHF | TRBJ2-5 | TRBD1 | TRBV7-9 | NA
TGCAGCGTTGAAACAGGGGGGATCACTGAAGCTTTCTTT | CSVETGGITEAFF | TRBJ1-1 | TRBD1 | TRBV29-1 | once
TGTGCCAGCAGCCAAGATATAACCTTAGAGGCTGAAGCTTTCTTT | CASSQDITLEAEAFF | TRBJ1-1 | NA | TRBV14 | NA
TGTGCCAGCAGTTTAGTAGGGGTCGGGGAGCTGTTTTTT | CASSLVGVGELFF | TRBJ2-2 | NA | TRBV12-3/TRBV12-4 | NA
TGTGCTAGCAGTTCCCAGACTAGCGTGGGCACCCAGTACTTC | CASSSQTSVGTQYF | TRBJ2-5 | TRBD2 | TRBV7-7 | NA
TGTGCAAGTCGCAAATGGAGTGGGAATCAGCCCCAGCATTTT | CASRKWSGNQPQHF | TRBJ1-5 | NA | TRBV12-2 | NA
TGTGCCAGTAGGCAGACTAGCGGGATAAGTCATGAGCAGTTCTTC | CASRQTSGISHEQFF | TRBJ2-1 | TRBD2 | TRBV19 | NA
TGTGCCACCAGCAGAGGGGGCTTAGGTGAGCAGTTCTTC | CATSRGGLGEQFF | TRBJ2-1 | NA | TRBV15 | NA
TGTGCCAGCAGCTCACAGGGTTCGATCTACGAGCAGTACTTC | CASSSQGSIYEQYF | TRBJ2-7 | NA | TRBV5-5 | NA
TGTGCCAGCAGCTTGCCTAGCGGGAGTAATGAGCAGTTCTTC | CASSLPSGSNEQFF | TRBJ2-1 | TRBD2 | TRBV7-2 | few
TGTGCCAGCAGTACAGACAGGACACTCTATGGCTACACCTTC | CASSTDRTLYGYTF | TRBJ1-2 | NA | TRBV6-5 | NA
TGTGCCTGGAGTGCCCAACCGGGAAACGGCTACACCTTC | CAWSAQPGNGYTF | TRBJ1-2 | NA | TRBV30 | NA
TGTGCCAGCTCGGGGACGACTAGGTCCAATGAGCAGTTCTTC | CASSGTTRSNEQFF | TRBJ2-1 | NA | TRBV18 | NA
TGTGCCAGCACCTCCGGGGACAGGGACGCAGATACGCAGTATTTT | CASTSGDRDADTQYF | TRBJ2-3 | TRBD1 | TRBV2 | many
TGCGCCAGCAGCTTGGATTCGGGAGGAACCGGGGAGCTGTTTTTT | CASSLDSGGTGELFF | TRBJ2-2 | TRBD2 | TRBV5-1 | once
TGTGCCAGCAGCCTAACTAGAAGGGCGGGCGAGCAGTACTTC | CASSLTRRAGEQYF | TRBJ2-7 | NA | TRBV13 | NA
TGTGCCAGCAGCTTCGTTAGCGGGGGAATCACAGATACGCAGTATTTT | CASSFVSGGITDTQYF | TRBJ2-3 | TRBD2 | TRBV7-9 | NA
TGCAGTGCTAGTTTCCAGGTCCAAGATACGCAGTATTTT | CSASFQVQDTQYF | TRBJ2-3 | NA | TRBV20-1 | NA
TGTGCCAGCAGCTCGGTCTTTAGCGGGGGATACAATGAGCAGTTCTTC | CASSSVFSGGYNEQFF | TRBJ2-1 | TRBD2 | TRBV7-9 | NA
TGTGCTAGCAGCTCCACAGGGGAGACCCAGTACTTC | CASSSTGETQYF | TRBJ2-5 | NA | TRBV7-7 | NA
TGCGCCAGCAGCCAAGAGGGACTAGCGATCAATGAGCAGTTCTTC | CASSQEGLAINEQFF | TRBJ2-1 | TRBD2 | TRBV4-1 | NA
TGTGCCAGCAGCTTTGACACCATTGTTGCTTTCTTT | CASSFDTIVAFF | TRBJ1-1 | NA | TRBV7-9 | NA
TGTGCCAGCCGGTTGGAGGGAGGCCGCAATGAGCAGTTCTTC | CASRLEGGRNEQFF | TRBJ2-1 | NA | TRBV2 | NA
TGTGCCAGTAGTATAAGGACTAGCGGGGGACTCTACAATGAGCAGTTCTTC | CASSIRTSGGLYNEQFF | TRBJ2-1 | TRBD2 | TRBV19 | NA
TGTGCCAGCAGGGAGACAGCATACTATGGCTACACCTTC | CASRETAYYGYTF | TRBJ1-2 | NA | TRBV28 | NA
TGTGCCAGCAGTTTCGATTTAGGGGGAGATACGCAGTATTTT | CASSFDLGGDTQYF | TRBJ2-3 | NA | TRBV6-6 | NA
TGTGCCAGCAGGGGCCCAGAACAAGAGACCCAGTACTTC | CASRGPEQETQYF | TRBJ2-5 | NA | TRBV5-4 | NA
TGTGCCAGCAGCCAAGATACCTCCACAGGGGCAGCTGAAGCTTTCTTT | CASSQDTSTGAAEAFF | TRBJ1-1 | TRBD1 | TRBV3-1/TRBV3-2 | once
TGTGCCAGCAGCTTGGCCGGGACAAAATCCCACGAGCAGTACTTC | CASSLAGTKSHEQYF | TRBJ2-7 | NA | TRBV7-9 | NA
TGTGCCAGCAGCCAAGCAGGGGGGAACACTGAAGCTTTCTTT | CASSQAGGNTEAFF | TRBJ1-1 | TRBD1 | TRBV4-2 | NA
TGTGCCAGCAGGGGACAGGGAGATGAAAAACTGTTTTTT | CASRGQGDEKLFF | TRBJ1-4 | TRBD1 | TRBV6-5 | few
TGTGCCAGCACCCCGTCCCGGGTGGAGGACACTGAAGCTTTCTTT | CASTPSRVEDTEAFF | TRBJ1-1 | NA | TRBV2 | NA
TGTGCCATCACTCGACTAGAGTCCACCGGGGAGCTGTTTTTT | CAITRLESTGELFF | TRBJ2-2 | NA | TRBV10-3 | NA